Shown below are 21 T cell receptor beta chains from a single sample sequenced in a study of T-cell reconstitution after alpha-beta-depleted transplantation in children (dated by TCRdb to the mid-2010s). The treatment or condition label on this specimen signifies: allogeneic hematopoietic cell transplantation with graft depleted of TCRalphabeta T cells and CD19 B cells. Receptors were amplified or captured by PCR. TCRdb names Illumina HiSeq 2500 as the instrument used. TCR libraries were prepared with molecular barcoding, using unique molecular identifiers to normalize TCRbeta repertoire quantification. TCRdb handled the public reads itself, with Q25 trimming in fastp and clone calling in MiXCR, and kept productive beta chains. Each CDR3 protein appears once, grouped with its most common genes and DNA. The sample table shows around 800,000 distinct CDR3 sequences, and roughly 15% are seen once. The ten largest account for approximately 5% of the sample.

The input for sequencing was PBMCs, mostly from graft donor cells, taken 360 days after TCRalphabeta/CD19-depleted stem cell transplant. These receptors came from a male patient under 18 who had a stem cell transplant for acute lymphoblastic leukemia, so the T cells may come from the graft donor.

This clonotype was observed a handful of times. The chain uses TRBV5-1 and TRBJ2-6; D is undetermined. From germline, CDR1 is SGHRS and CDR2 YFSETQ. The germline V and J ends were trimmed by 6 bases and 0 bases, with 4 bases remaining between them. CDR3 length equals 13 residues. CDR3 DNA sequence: TGCGCCAGCACGGGCTCTGGGGCCAACGTCCTGACTTTC. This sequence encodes CASTGSGANVLTF. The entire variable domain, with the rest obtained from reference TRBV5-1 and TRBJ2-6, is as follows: KAGVTQTPRYLIKTRGQQVTLSCSPISGHRSVSWYQQTPGQGLQFLFEYFSETQRNKGNFPGRFSGRQFSNSRSEMNVSTLELGDSALYLCASTGSGANVLTFGAGSRLTVL.

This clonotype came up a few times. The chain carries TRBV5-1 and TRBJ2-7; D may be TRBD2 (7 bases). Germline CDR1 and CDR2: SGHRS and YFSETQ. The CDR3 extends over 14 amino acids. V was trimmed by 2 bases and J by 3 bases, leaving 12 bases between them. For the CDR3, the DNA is TGCGCCAGCAGCTTTGGGGGAGGGGGCTACGAGCAGTACTTC. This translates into CASSFGGGGYEQYF.

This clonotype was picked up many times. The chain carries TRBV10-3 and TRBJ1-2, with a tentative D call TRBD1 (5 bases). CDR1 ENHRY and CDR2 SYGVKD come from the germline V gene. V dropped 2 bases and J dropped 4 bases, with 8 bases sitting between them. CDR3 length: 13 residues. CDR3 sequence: CAISEGGTYGYTF. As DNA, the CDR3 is TGTGCCATCAGTGAGGGGGGGACCTATGGCTACACCTTC.

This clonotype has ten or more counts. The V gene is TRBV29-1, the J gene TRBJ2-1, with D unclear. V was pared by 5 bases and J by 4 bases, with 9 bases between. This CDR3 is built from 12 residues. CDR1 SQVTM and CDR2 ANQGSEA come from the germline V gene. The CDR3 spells CSVYTQYNEQFF. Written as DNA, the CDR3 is TGCAGCGTTTACACACAGTACAATGAGCAGTTCTTC.

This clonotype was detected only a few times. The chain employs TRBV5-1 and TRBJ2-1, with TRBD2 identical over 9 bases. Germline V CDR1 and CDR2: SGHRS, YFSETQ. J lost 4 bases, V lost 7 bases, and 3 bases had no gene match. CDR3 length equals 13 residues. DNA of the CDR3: TGCGCCAGCCAGCTAGCGGGATACAATGAGCAGTTCTTC. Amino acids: CASQLAGYNEQFF.

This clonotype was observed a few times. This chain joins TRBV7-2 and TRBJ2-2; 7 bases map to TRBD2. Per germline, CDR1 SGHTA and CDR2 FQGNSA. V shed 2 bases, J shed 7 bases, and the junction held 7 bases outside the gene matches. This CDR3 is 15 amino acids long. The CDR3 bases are TGTGCCAGCAGCTTACGTGGGAGGGCGATCGGGGAGCTGTTTTTT. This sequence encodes CASSLRGRAIGELFF.

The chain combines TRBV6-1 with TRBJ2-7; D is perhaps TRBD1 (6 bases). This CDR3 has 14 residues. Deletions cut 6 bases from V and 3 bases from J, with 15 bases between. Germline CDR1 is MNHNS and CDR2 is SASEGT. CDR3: CASSSFTGSYEQYF. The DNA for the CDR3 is TGTGCCAGCAGCTCTTTTACAGGGAGCTACGAGCAGTACTTC.

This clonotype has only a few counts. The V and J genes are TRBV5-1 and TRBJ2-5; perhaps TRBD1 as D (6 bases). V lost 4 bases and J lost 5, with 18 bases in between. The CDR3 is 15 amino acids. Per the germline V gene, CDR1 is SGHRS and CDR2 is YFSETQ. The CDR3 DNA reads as TGCGCCAGCAGCACCTTGACAGGATTTGGGGAGACCCAGTACTTC. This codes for CASSTLTGFGETQYF.

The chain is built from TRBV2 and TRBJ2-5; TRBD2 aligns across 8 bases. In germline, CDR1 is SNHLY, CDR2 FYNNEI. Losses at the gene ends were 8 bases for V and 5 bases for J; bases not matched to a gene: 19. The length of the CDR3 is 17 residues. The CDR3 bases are TGTGCCAGCTTTGGCGGGAGGCCTGCGCTAGAGGGGGAGACCCAGTACTTC. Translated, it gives CASFGGRPALEGETQYF.

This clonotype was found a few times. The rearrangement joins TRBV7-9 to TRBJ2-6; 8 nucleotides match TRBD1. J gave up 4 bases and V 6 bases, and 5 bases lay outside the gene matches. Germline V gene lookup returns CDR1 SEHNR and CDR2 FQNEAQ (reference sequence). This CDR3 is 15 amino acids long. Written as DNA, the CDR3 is TGTGCCAGCAGTTACAGGGGGTCGGGGGCCAACGTCCTGACTTTC. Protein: CASSYRGSGANVLTF.

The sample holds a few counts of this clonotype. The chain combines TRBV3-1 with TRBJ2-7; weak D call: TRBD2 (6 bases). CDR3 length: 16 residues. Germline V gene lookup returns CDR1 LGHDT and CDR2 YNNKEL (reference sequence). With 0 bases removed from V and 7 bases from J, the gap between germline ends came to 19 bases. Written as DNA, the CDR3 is TGTGCCAGCAGCCAAGAAGTTGGGGCCCCGGGGGTTGAGCAGTACTTC. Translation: CASSQEVGAPGVEQYF.

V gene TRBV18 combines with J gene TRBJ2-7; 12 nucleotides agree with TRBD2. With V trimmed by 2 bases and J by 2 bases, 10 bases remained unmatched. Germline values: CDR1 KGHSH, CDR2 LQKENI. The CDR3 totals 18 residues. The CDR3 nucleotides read TGTGCCAGCTCACCATTGATAACTAGCGGGGGGCTGACCTACGAGCAGTACTTC. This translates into CASSPLITSGGLTYEQYF.

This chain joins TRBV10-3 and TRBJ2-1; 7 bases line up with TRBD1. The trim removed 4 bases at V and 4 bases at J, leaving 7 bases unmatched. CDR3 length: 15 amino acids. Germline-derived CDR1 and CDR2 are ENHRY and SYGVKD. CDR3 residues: CAISGSDREYNEQFF. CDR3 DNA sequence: TGTGCCATCAGTGGCTCCGACAGGGAATACAATGAGCAGTTCTTC.

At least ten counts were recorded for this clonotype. The CDR3 DNA reads as TGTGCCAGCAGCTTCGGGTCCGGTCGTCCCCTCCACTTT. This encodes CASSFGSGRPLHF. The genes are TRBV12-3 or TRBV12-4 and TRBJ1-6; D ambiguous. V lost 6 bases and J 13 bases, leaving 16 bases between the germline ends. This CDR3 is built from 13 residues.

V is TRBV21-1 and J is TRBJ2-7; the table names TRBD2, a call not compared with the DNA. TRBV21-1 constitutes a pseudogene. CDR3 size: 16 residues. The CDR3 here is CASSVRLAGYSYEQYF. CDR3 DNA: TGTGCCAGCAGCGTCAGACTAGCGGGCTACTCCTACGAGCAGTACTTC.

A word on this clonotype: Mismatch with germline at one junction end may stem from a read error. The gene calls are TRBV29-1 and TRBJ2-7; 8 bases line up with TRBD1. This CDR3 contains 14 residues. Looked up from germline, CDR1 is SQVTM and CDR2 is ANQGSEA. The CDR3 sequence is CSVEVGQDGYEQYF. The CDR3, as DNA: TGCAGCGTGGAAGTGGGACAGGACGGATACGAGCAGTACTTC.

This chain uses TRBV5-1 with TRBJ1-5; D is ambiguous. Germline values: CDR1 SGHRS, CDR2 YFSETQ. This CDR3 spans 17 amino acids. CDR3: CASARSKEDYSNQPQHF. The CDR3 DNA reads TGCGCTTCAGCTCGCTCGAAAGAAGATTATAGCAATCAGCCCCAGCATTTT.

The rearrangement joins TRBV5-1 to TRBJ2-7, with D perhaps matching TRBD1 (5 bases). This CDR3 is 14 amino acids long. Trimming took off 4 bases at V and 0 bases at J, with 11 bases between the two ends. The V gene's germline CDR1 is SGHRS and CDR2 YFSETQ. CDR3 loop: CASSEDKSSYEQYF. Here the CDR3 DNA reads TGCGCCAGCAGCGAGGACAAGAGCTCCTACGAGCAGTACTTC.

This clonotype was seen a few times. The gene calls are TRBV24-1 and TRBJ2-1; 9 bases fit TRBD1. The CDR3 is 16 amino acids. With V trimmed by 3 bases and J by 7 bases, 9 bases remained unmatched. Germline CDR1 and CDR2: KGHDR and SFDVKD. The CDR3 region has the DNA TGTGCCACCAGTGATCGAACCGGGACAGGGTCAAATGAGCAGTTCTTC. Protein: CATSDRTGTGSNEQFF.

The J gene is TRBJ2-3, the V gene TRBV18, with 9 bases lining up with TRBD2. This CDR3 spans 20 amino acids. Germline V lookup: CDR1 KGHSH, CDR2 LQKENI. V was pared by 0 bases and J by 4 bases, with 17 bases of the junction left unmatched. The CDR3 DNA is TGTGCCAGCTCACCACCAAAATGGGTAGCGGGAGTCCCGAGGCCAGATACGCAGTATTTT. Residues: CASSPPKWVAGVPRPDTQYF. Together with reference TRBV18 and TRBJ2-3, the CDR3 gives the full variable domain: NAGVMQNPRHLVRRRGQEARLRCSPMKGHSHVYWYRQLPEEGLKFMVYLQKENIIDESGMPKERFSAEFPKEGPSILRIQQVVRGDSAAYFCASSPPKWVAGVPRPDTQYFGPGTRLTVL.

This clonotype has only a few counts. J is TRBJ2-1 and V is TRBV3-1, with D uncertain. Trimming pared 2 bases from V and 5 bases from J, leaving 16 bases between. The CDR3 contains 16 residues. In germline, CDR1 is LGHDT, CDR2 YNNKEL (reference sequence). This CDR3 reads CASSQPAPSPDNEQFF. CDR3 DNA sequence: TGTGCCAGCAGCCAACCAGCTCCGTCGCCAGACAATGAGCAGTTCTTC.